The 14 T cell receptor beta chains below come from one sample, sequenced in a study of blood T cell repertoires in COVID-19. Profiling relied on immunoSEQ multiplex PCR, and the TCRdb table lists in-frame clones only, not all of them. In the table there are about 260,000 clones, roughly 80% of which are singletons. The sample consisted of peripheral blood. These receptor sequences come from a man between 60 and 75 years old who had recovered from COVID-19.

In its sample, this clone was seen once. The chain has TRBV5-6 and TRBJ1-1; 8 bases align to TRBD1. Germline CDR1 is SGHDT and CDR2 is YYEEEE. Losses at the gene ends were 2 bases for V and 0 bases for J; bases not matched to a gene: 6. The CDR3 spans 16 residues. CDR3: CASSFGQGRMNTEAFF. As DNA, the CDR3 is TGTGCCAGCAGCTTCGGACAGGGCAGAATGAACACTGAAGCTTTCTTT.

The chain combines TRBV9 with TRBJ2-3, with 14 bases aligning to TRBD2. The J segment lost 4 bases and the V segment lost 1 base, leaving 5 bases of the junction unmatched. The CDR3 length is 17 residues. Germline V gene data show CDR1 as SGDLS and CDR2 as YYNGEE. For the CDR3, the DNA is TGTGCCAGCAGCGTAACCGGGACTAGCGGGGGAGCAGATACGCAGTATTTT. It specifies CASSVTGTSGGADTQYF.

The chain has TRBV7-8 and TRBJ2-5; TRBD1 matches at 9 bases. The CDR3 covers 14 residues. Germline V gene lookup returns CDR1 SGHVS and CDR2 FQNEAQ. J was trimmed by 3 bases and V by 3 bases; bases with no gene match: 2. CDR3 DNA sequence: TGTGCCAGCAGCTTTCGGACAGGGGAAGAGACCCAGTACTTC. Translation gives CASSFRTGEETQYF. The full variable domain, completed using reference TRBV7-8 and TRBJ2-5, is GAGVSQSPRYKVAKRGQDVALRCDPISGHVSLFWYQQALGQGPEFLTYFQNEAQLDKSGLPSDRFFAERPEGSVSTLKIQRTQQEDSAVYLCASSFRTGEETQYFGPGTRLLVL.

This sequence joins TRBV5-1 and TRBJ2-7; 7 nucleotides align to TRBD1. The length of the CDR3 is 14 residues. CDR1 and CDR2 from the germline V gene are SGHRS and YFSETQ. V lost 4 bases to trimming and J lost 3 bases; unmatched junction nucleotides: 7. The CDR3 reads CASSVRDSIYEQYF. CDR3 coding DNA: TGCGCCAGCAGCGTCCGGGACAGTATCTACGAGCAGTACTTC. Drawing the rest from reference TRBV5-1 and TRBJ2-7, the complete variable domain is KAGVTQTPRYLIKTRGQQVTLSCSPISGHRSVSWYQQTPGQGLQFLFEYFSETQRNKGNFPGRFSGRQFSNSRSEMNVSTLELGDSALYLCASSVRDSIYEQYFGPGTRLTVT.

V is TRBV6-5 and J is TRBJ2-7; possibly TRBD1 for D (6 bases). The CDR3 is 14 residues long. Germline loops: CDR1 MNHEY, CDR2 SVGAGI. V gave up 2 bases and J gave up 5 bases, with 13 bases separating them. DNA for the CDR3: TGTGCCAGCAGTTACACCGATACAGGGAACGAGCAGTACTTC. It yields the protein CASSYTDTGNEQYF.

The table lists this clone with a few counts. The rearrangement links TRBV5-4 to TRBJ2-7, with a tentative D call TRBD1 (6 bases). With 0 bases removed from V and 2 bases from J, the gap between germline ends came to 6 bases. This CDR3 is 13 amino acids long. Germline-derived CDR1 and CDR2 are SGHNT and YYREEE (reference sequence). In nucleotides, the CDR3 is TGTGCCAGCAGCTTGGGGGACACCTACGAGCAGTACTTC. This gives the protein CASSLGDTYEQYF.

J is TRBJ2-5 and V is TRBV11-1; TRBD2 aligns across 11 bases. Germline lookup yields CDR1 SGHAT and CDR2 FQDESV (reference sequence). Germline trimming cut 5 bases from V and 1 base from J; bases unmatched to any gene: 6. The CDR3 has 16 amino acids. CDR3 in DNA: TGTGCCAGCAGCACTTGGACTAGCGGGTCCCAAGAGACCCAGTACTTC. It codes for CASSTWTSGSQETQYF. Full variable domain (rest looked up from reference TRBV11-1 and TRBJ2-5): EAEVAQSPRYKITEKSQAVAFWCDPISGHATLYWYRQILGQGPELLVQFQDESVVDDSQLPKDRFSAERLKGVDSTLKIQPAELGDSAMYLCASSTWTSGSQETQYFGPGTRLLVL.

The chain combines TRBV2 with TRBJ2-1; 11 bases agree with TRBD2. CDR1 and CDR2 (germline): SNHLY, FYNNEI. There are 16 residues in the CDR3. V was pared by 5 bases and J by 2 bases, with 5 bases of the junction left unmatched. Written as DNA, the CDR3 is TGTGCCAGCAGTTACCCTAGCGGGGGGACCTACAATGAGCAGTTCTTC. Its translation: CASSYPSGGTYNEQFF. Supplemented by reference TRBV2 and TRBJ2-1, the full variable domain reads EPEVTQTPSHQVTQMGQEVILRCVPISNHLYFYWYRQILGQKVEFLVSFYNNEISEKSEIFDDQFSVERPDGSNFTLKIRSTKLEDSAMYFCASSYPSGGTYNEQFFGPGTRLTVL.

The V gene is TRBV2, the J gene TRBJ1-6; the match to TRBD1 covers 10 bases. From germline, CDR1 is SNHLY and CDR2 FYNNEI. With 6 bases clipped from V and 7 bases from J, the junction kept 9 bases outside the gene matches. The CDR3 consists of 16 residues. The CDR3 DNA is TGTGCCAGCAGCCCGACAGGGGGCATGGGGAATTCACCCCTCCACTTT. Encoded protein: CASSPTGGMGNSPLHF. The full variable domain, completed using reference TRBV2 and TRBJ1-6, is EPEVTQTPSHQVTQMGQEVILRCVPISNHLYFYWYRQILGQKVEFLVSFYNNEISEKSEIFDDQFSVERPDGSNFTLKIRSTKLEDSAMYFCASSPTGGMGNSPLHFGNGTRLTVT.

This rearrangement joins TRBV7-2 to TRBJ2-7, with 7 positions matching TRBD2. Germline CDR1 SGHTA, CDR2 FQGNSA. Germline trimming cut 5 bases from V and 2 bases from J; bases unmatched to any gene: 18. The CDR3 consists of 18 residues. CDR3 loop: CASSPGLGRGTFTYEQYF. The CDR3 DNA follows: TGTGCCAGCAGCCCCGGGTTGGGGCGGGGGACTTTTACCTACGAGCAGTACTTC.

The rearrangement links TRBV3-1 (or the pseudogene TRBV3-2) to TRBJ1-2; a weak D match, TRBD1 (6 bases). The germline V and J ends were trimmed by 2 bases and 0 bases, with 13 bases remaining between them. Germline CDR1 reads LGHDT; CDR2 reads YNNKEL (reference sequence). This CDR3 has 16 amino acids. CDR3 DNA: TGTGCCAGCAGCCAACCCAGGACAGATGCTAACTATGGCTACACCTTC. Protein: CASSQPRTDANYGYTF.

The rearrangement joins TRBV28 to TRBJ2-3; 7 nucleotides agree with TRBD1. Germline V gene data show CDR1 as MDHEN and CDR2 as SYDVKM. The trim removed 8 bases at V and 3 bases at J, leaving 8 bases unmatched. CDR3 size: 14 residues. This CDR3 reads CASYTDRETDTQYF. In nucleotides, the CDR3 is TGTGCCAGCTACACTGACAGGGAGACAGATACGCAGTATTTT. The variable domain in full, with the rest retrieved from reference TRBV28 and TRBJ2-3, is DVKVTQSSRYLVKRTGEKVFLECVQDMDHENMFWYRQDPGLGLRLIYFSYDVKMKEKGDIPEGYSVSREKKERFSLILESASTNQTSMYLCASYTDRETDTQYFGPGTRLTVL.

V is TRBV7-2 and J is TRBJ1-1, with D perhaps TRBD1 (6 bases). Germline-derived CDR1 and CDR2 are SGHTA and FQGNSA. The CDR3 runs 15 residues. V shed 5 bases and J shed 2 bases, with 15 bases lying between them. The CDR3 sequence: CASSPAPGANTEAFF. CDR3 nucleotides: TGTGCCAGCAGCCCAGCACCAGGGGCTAACACTGAAGCTTTCTTT. Full variable domain (missing parts from reference TRBV7-2 and TRBJ1-1): GAGVSQSPSNKVTEKGKDVELRCDPISGHTALYWYRQSLGQGLEFLIYFQGNSAPDKSGLPSDRFSAERTGGSVSTLTIQRTQQEDSAVYLCASSPAPGANTEAFFGQGTRLTVV.

The chain couples TRBV10-3 to TRBJ2-7; 8 nucleotides line up with TRBD2. This CDR3 spans 14 amino acids. Germline trimming cut 0 bases from V and 7 bases from J; bases unmatched to any gene: 5. Germline values: CDR1 ENHRY, CDR2 SYGVKD. CDR3 protein: CAISESREGREQYF. The CDR3 DNA sequence: TGTGCCATCAGTGAGTCTCGGGAGGGCCGGGAGCAGTACTTC.